This T cell receptor beta chain was sequenced in a study of cytomegalovirus exposure and HLA in healthy donors. Study-wide points: Reports indicated that the classifier achieved high specificity and sensitivity in diagnosing cytomegalovirus status. A highly shared variant cluster was judged a likely technical artifact. Upon later analysis, HLA-associated TCR beta chains proved more clonally expanded than other, equally common chains.

The PCR made use of 60 Vbeta and 13 Jbeta primers. The method was immunoSEQ multiplex PCR; TCRdb's version includes in-frame clones alone and lacks a portion of them. The sample holds more than 90,000 clones, around 76% seen once. V trimming: 6 bases; J trimming: 4 bases; junction bases outside the gene matches: 2. CDR3 length: 14 residues. Germline lookup yields CDR1 SGHRS and CDR2 YFSETQ. This clone was seen more than once but under ten times. Its antigen is unidentified. This receptor was taken from a man aged 35-49 years in good health and CMV-seropositive. The sequenced sample was PBMCs. The chain joins TRBV5-1 to TRBJ2-2, with 11 bases fitting TRBD1. CDR3 DNA sequence: TGCGCCAGCATGGACAGGGGGCTCACCGGGGAGCTGTTTTTT. This codes for CASMDRGLTGELFF. The full variable domain, completed using reference TRBV5-1 and TRBJ2-2, is KAGVTQTPRYLIKTRGQQVTLSCSPISGHRSVSWYQQTPGQGLQFLFEYFSETQRNKGNFPGRFSGRQFSNSRSEMNVSTLELGDSALYLCASMDRGLTGELFFGEGSRLTVL.